This entry describes one T cell receptor beta chain. These data belong to a study of blood T cell repertoires in COVID-19. At the level of the study: Donors in the United States, Italy and Spain gave samples during acute or convalescent COVID-19.

V lost 3 bases and J lost 4; bases outside the gene matches: 6. Germline V gene data show CDR1 as MGHRA and CDR2 as YSYEKL. This CDR3 is built from 15 residues. Generated by immunoSEQ multiplex PCR, the TCRdb table keeps only in-frame clones and is missing some. The repertoire holds approximately 220,000 clones, with 75% to 90% as singletons. V usage is TRBV4-1 and J usage is TRBJ1-5; 7 positions agree with TRBD1. The sample comprised PBMCs or T cells enriched from blood (not recorded which). The sequence was collected from a woman between 18 and 30 years old in a cohort exposed to, infected with or recovered from COVID-19 (not recorded which). The CDR3 loop reads CASSQFEGANQPQHF. CDR3 nucleotides: TGCGCCAGCAGCCAGTTCGAGGGGGCTAATCAGCCCCAGCATTTT.